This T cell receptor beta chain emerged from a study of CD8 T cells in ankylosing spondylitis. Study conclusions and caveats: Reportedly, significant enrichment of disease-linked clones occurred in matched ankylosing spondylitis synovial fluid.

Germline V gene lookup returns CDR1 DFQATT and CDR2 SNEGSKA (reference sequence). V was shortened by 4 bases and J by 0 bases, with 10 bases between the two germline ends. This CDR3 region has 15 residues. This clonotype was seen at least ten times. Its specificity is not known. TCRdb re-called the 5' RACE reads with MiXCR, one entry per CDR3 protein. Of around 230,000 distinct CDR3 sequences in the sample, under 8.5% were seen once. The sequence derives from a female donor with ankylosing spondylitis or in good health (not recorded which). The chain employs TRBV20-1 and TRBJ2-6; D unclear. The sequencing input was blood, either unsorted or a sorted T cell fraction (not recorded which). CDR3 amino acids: CSATDDYSGANVLTF. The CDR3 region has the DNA TGCAGTGCTACCGACGATTACTCTGGGGCCAACGTCCTGACTTTC.